Shown below are 30 T cell receptor beta chains from a single sample sequenced in a study of spatial heterogeneity in lung cancer. Study-level results: The study found that expanded intratumoral alpha and beta TCR counts tracked tumor mutation counts.

TCRdb re-called the 5' RACE reads through MiXCR, storing one row per CDR3 protein. The sample lists about 16,000 distinct CDR3 sequences, less than 9.5% occurring once. No cognate antigen is known for these TCRs. The sample's time point: sample taken at primary tumor resection. The specimen comprised lung tumor tissue, sampled at surgery. These receptor sequences come from a male donor with early-stage non-small cell lung cancer.

This clonotype was detected a few times. V gene TRBV7-9 combines with J gene TRBJ2-1, with D perhaps matching TRBD2 (6 bases). V lost 5 bases to trimming and J lost 6 bases, with 14 bases between them. From germline, CDR1 is SEHNR and CDR2 FQNEAQ (reference sequence). CDR3 length equals 14 residues. The CDR3 loop is CASSRDGSGNEQFF. The CDR3 DNA follows: TGTGCCAGCAGCAGAGACGGGAGCGGCAATGAGCAGTTCTTC.

This clonotype came up a few times. This chain links TRBV7-2 with TRBJ2-5; D not resolved. V lost 5 bases, J lost 2 bases, and 15 bases lay in between. CDR1 and CDR2 (germline): SGHTA, FQGNSA. The CDR3 consists of 15 residues. CDR3 residues: CASSPQATTQETQYF. The DNA for the CDR3 is TGTGCCAGCAGCCCCCAGGCTACCACACAAGAGACCCAGTACTTC. Full variable domain (remainder filled in from reference TRBV7-2 and TRBJ2-5): GAGVSQSPSNKVTEKGKDVELRCDPISGHTALYWYRQSLGQGLEFLIYFQGNSAPDKSGLPSDRFSAERTGGSVSTLTIQRTQQEDSAVYLCASSPQATTQETQYFGPGTRLLVL.

This clonotype was counted many times. The chain links TRBV10-3 to TRBJ2-5; 14 nucleotides line up with TRBD2. Germline values: CDR1 ENHRY, CDR2 SYGVKD. The ends lost 2 bases at V and 2 bases at J; junction bases unmatched: 10. This CDR3 is built from 19 residues. The CDR3 spells CAISEEPGLAGVLQETQYF. DNA for the CDR3: TGTGCCATCAGTGAGGAGCCGGGACTAGCGGGAGTCCTACAAGAGACCCAGTACTTC.

The genes are TRBV6-1 and TRBJ2-7; D perhaps matches TRBD1 (5 bases). This CDR3 is built from 11 residues. Germline loops: CDR1 MNHNS, CDR2 SASEGT. Trimming left V 0 bases short and J 11 bases short, with 8 bases between. DNA for the CDR3: TGTGCCAGCAGTGAAGCAGGGGCGAAGTACTTC. Translation gives CASSEAGAKYF.

This clonotype was recorded at least ten times. This chain joins TRBV5-1 and TRBJ1-1; the match to TRBD1 covers 7 bases. Germline V gene sequence: CDR1 SGHRS, CDR2 YFSETQ. The V segment lost 4 bases and the J segment 5 bases; nucleotides outside the gene matches: 11. The length of the CDR3 is 15 residues. This chain's CDR3 is CASSLQGRAGTEAFF. The CDR3 DNA reads as TGCGCCAGCAGCCTACAGGGGAGGGCGGGAACTGAAGCTTTCTTT.

This clonotype came up many times. The chain recombines TRBV20-1 with TRBJ2-3, with unresolved D. From germline, CDR1 is DFQATT and CDR2 SNEGSKA (reference sequence). Deletions cut 5 bases from V and 6 bases from J, with 9 bases between. This CDR3 has 11 amino acids. The CDR3 nucleotides are TGCAGTGCTCCAGGTCGGGATACGCAGTATTTT. Protein: CSAPGRDTQYF.

The chain carries TRBV27 and TRBJ1-2; D call uncertain. This CDR3 is built from 17 residues. The V end was cut by 0 bases, the J end by 0 bases, with 14 bases between. Per germline, CDR1 MNHEY and CDR2 SMNVEV (reference sequence). CDR3: CASSLSSPGSTNYGYTF. CDR3 DNA sequence: TGTGCCAGCAGTTTATCTTCCCCGGGAAGTACTAACTATGGCTACACCTTC.

This clonotype was detected ten times or more. V and J are TRBV6-5 and TRBJ2-5; 7 nucleotides agree with TRBD2. Germline V CDR1 and CDR2: MNHEY, SVGAGI. V trimming: 2 bases; J trimming: 5 bases; junction bases outside the gene matches: 5. CDR3 length equals 14 residues. In DNA form, the CDR3 reads TGTGCCAGCAGTTACGCGGGAGTCGTGGAGACCCAGTACTTC. Its translation is CASSYAGVVETQYF.

This clonotype is categorized as medium-sized (0.01 to 0.1%). The chain links TRBV7-9 to TRBJ1-1; unclear D gene. The CDR3 sequence is 16 residues long. V lost 4 bases and J lost 0, with 15 bases in between. Germline lookup yields CDR1 SEHNR and CDR2 FQNEAQ (reference sequence). CDR3 region: CASSSYSFRLNTEAFF. The CDR3 region has the DNA TGTGCCAGCAGCTCTTACTCCTTCAGACTGAACACTGAAGCTTTCTTT.

V is TRBV4-1 and J is TRBJ2-7; TRBD1 matches 7 bases. The germline gives CDR1 MGHRA, CDR2 YSYEKL. Trimming at V came to 1 base and at J to 4 bases, leaving 7 bases not matched to a gene. The CDR3 length is 15 residues. The CDR3 here is CASSQAAGGIYEQYF. In DNA form, the CDR3 reads TGCGCCAGCAGCCAAGCGGCAGGGGGTATATACGAGCAGTACTTC.

In this sample, this clonotype turned up a few times. The V and J genes are TRBV30 and TRBJ1-6; no definite D call. The CDR3 is made up of 14 amino acids. Germline loops: CDR1 GTSNPN, CDR2 SVGIG (reference sequence). The V end lost 1 base, the J end lost 11 bases, and 15 bases lay between the germline ends. The CDR3 loop is CAWSEHRAATPLHF. In nucleotides, the CDR3 is TGTGCCTGGAGTGAGCATAGGGCAGCAACACCCCTCCACTTT.

The chain has TRBV20-1 and TRBJ1-1; D is ambiguous. The CDR3 length is 11 residues. The V gene lost 6 bases and the J gene lost 1 base, with 6 bases spanning the gap. Germline V lookup: CDR1 DFQATT, CDR2 SNEGSKA (reference sequence). The DNA for the CDR3 is TGCAGTGCCAGGTGGAACACTGAAGCTTTCTTT. Amino acid sequence: CSARWNTEAFF.

This clonotype is classed as large (0.1 to 1%). V and J are TRBV12-3 or TRBV12-4 and TRBJ1-4, with D possibly being TRBD1 (5 bases). This CDR3 has 16 amino acids. V gave up 3 bases and J gave up 0 bases, with 11 bases separating them. The CDR3 sequence is CASSFYQGSTNEKLFF. The CDR3 DNA follows: TGTGCCAGCAGTTTTTATCAGGGATCAACTAATGAAAAACTGTTTTTT.

This clonotype came up a few times. The V call is TRBV7-2, the J call TRBJ2-1; D is undetermined. Trimming took 3 bases from V and 5 from J, leaving 8 bases between them. The CDR3 length is 13 residues. The germline CDR1 and CDR2 sequences are SGHTA and FQGNSA. The CDR3 is CASSFHLNNEQFF. The CDR3 DNA reads as TGTGCCAGCAGCTTCCACCTTAACAATGAGCAGTTCTTC.

The sample holds many counts of this clonotype. The chain carries TRBV2 and TRBJ2-7, with D unresolved. The germline CDR1 and CDR2 sequences are SNHLY and FYNNEI. The V end lost 4 bases, the J end lost 1 base, and 14 bases lay between the germline ends. CDR3 length: 15 residues. The CDR3 is CASSVSYLRSYEQYF. The CDR3 coding sequence is TGTGCCAGCAGTGTGTCCTACCTAAGATCCTACGAGCAGTACTTC.

In its sample, this clonotype was seen many times. This chain links TRBV6-1 with TRBJ1-3; 8 positions match TRBD1. The ends lost 1 base at V and 1 base at J; junction bases unmatched: 12. The CDR3 runs 19 residues. Germline CDR1 reads MNHNS; CDR2 reads SASEGT. The CDR3 loop is CASSEGVWRTGRSGNTIYF. The CDR3, as DNA: TGTGCCAGCAGTGAAGGGGTCTGGAGGACAGGGCGTTCTGGAAACACCATATATTTT.

This clonotype was observed many times. This sequence joins TRBV6-1 and TRBJ2-1; D not resolved. This CDR3 spans 16 amino acids. V was cut by 3 bases and J by 0 bases, with 12 bases left in between. Germline V gene data show CDR1 as MNHNS and CDR2 as SASEGT. In DNA form, the CDR3 reads TGTGCCAGCAGTGATCCCTCCCGTAGCTCCTACAATGAGCAGTTCTTC. Protein product: CASSDPSRSSYNEQFF.

This clonotype was seen more than once but under ten times. The V gene is TRBV7-9, the J gene TRBJ2-1, with 9 bases that match TRBD2. The ends lost 8 bases at V and 10 bases at J; junction bases unmatched: 18. CDR3 length equals 16 residues. Germline V gene data show CDR1 as SEHNR and CDR2 as FQNEAQ (reference sequence). The chain's CDR3 is CASGPLAGRAVVEQFF. The CDR3 nucleotides read TGTGCCAGCGGCCCCCTAGCGGGGCGCGCGGTTGTCGAGCAGTTCTTC.

This clonotype has more than one count but fewer than ten. The chain couples TRBV5-1 to TRBJ1-4; possible D gene TRBD1, 5 bases. V lost 4 bases and J 0 bases, leaving 7 bases between the germline ends. CDR1 and CDR2 (germline): SGHRS, YFSETQ. CDR3 length: 14 residues. This CDR3 is CASSQTATNEKLFF. CDR3 coding DNA: TGCGCCAGCAGCCAGACAGCAACTAATGAAAAACTGTTTTTT.

The rearrangement uses TRBV19 and TRBJ2-1, with TRBD2 identical over 13 bases. J was trimmed by 5 bases and V by 6 bases; bases with no gene match: 4. The germline V gene encodes CDR1 LNHDA and CDR2 SQIVND (reference sequence). The CDR3 has 15 residues. The CDR3 region is CASRGLAGQDNEQFF. The DNA of the CDR3 is TGTGCCAGTAGGGGACTAGCGGGACAAGACAATGAGCAGTTCTTC. Full variable domain (remainder filled in from reference TRBV19 and TRBJ2-1): DGGITQSPKYLFRKEGQNVTLSCEQNLNHDAMYWYRQDPGQGLRLIYYSQIVNDFQKGDIAEGYSVSREKKESFPLTVTSAQKNPTAFYLCASRGLAGQDNEQFFGPGTRLTVL.

As concerns this clonotype: One base away lies a much larger clone, so this may be a sequencing read error. In nucleotides, the CDR3 is TGCAGTGCTAGCGTAATGCAGGGGGCGTGGGAGACCCAGTACTTC. Its translation: CSASVMQGAWETQYF. This chain joins TRBV20-1 and TRBJ2-5; 8 bases agree with TRBD1. The CDR3 length is 15 residues. After removal of 3 bases from V and 5 bases from J, the junction contained 11 bases not matched to a gene. Germline assignment: CDR1 DFQATT and CDR2 SNEGSKA (reference sequence).

This clonotype was detected a few times. The chain employs TRBV10-3 and TRBJ2-3; 9 positions agree with TRBD1. Trimming at V came to 7 bases and at J to 1 base, leaving 3 bases not matched to a gene. Germline V gene lookup returns CDR1 ENHRY and CDR2 SYGVKD. The CDR3 length is 14 residues. The DNA of the CDR3 is TGTGCCATCACAAGGACAGGGGGCACAGATACGCAGTATTTT. It codes for CAITRTGGTDTQYF.

This clonotype was counted at least ten times. The chain recombines TRBV27 with TRBJ1-2; 7 nucleotides match TRBD1. The ends lost 4 bases at V and 6 bases at J; junction bases unmatched: 20. The CDR3 totals 18 residues. The V gene's germline CDR1 is MNHEY and CDR2 SMNVEV (reference sequence). CDR3 residues: CASSSSHQLGQKEDGYTF. CDR3 nucleotide sequence: TGTGCCAGCAGTTCCAGTCACCAATTGGGACAGAAGGAGGATGGCTACACCTTC.

This chain uses TRBV2 with TRBJ1-5, with D tentatively TRBD1 (5 bases). Looked up from germline, CDR1 is SNHLY and CDR2 is FYNNEI. The CDR3 sequence is 15 residues long. V was shortened by 7 bases and J by 1 base, with 14 bases between the two germline ends. The CDR3 DNA is TGTGCCAGCAACACCGGGGGAAGGAGCAATCAGCCCCAGCATTTT. Translation gives CASNTGGRSNQPQHF.

This clonotype was recorded many times. This chain's CDR3 is CASSSEGLASNEQFF. The CDR3 nucleotides are TGTGCCAGCAGCTCCGAGGGACTAGCGTCAAATGAGCAGTTCTTC. This chain uses TRBV5-6 with TRBJ2-1, with 10 bases matching TRBD2. This CDR3 comprises 15 residues. V was pared by 3 bases and J by 7 bases, with 7 bases of the junction left unmatched. Germline V gene data show CDR1 as SGHDT and CDR2 as YYEEEE. Together with reference TRBV5-6 and TRBJ2-1, the CDR3 gives the full variable domain: DAGVTQSPTHLIKTRGQQVTLRCSPKSGHDTVSWYQQALGQGPQFIFQYYEEEERQRGNFPDRFSGHQFPNYSSELNVNALLLGDSALYLCASSSEGLASNEQFFGPGTRLTVL.

At least ten counts were recorded for this clonotype. The chain combines TRBV5-5 with TRBJ2-5; possible D gene TRBD1, 6 bases. Germline values: CDR1 SGHKS, CDR2 YYEKEE (reference sequence). The V gene lost 4 bases and the J gene lost 2 bases, with 15 bases spanning the gap. The CDR3 covers 15 residues. The CDR3 spells CASSRYPGQQETQYF. The CDR3 DNA follows: TGTGCCAGCAGCAGATACCCGGGACAACAAGAGACCCAGTACTTC.

This clonotype has ten or more counts. The chain couples TRBV30 to TRBJ1-6, with 7 bases lining up with TRBD1. The CDR3 extends over 14 amino acids. V shed 5 bases, J shed 6 bases, and the junction held 7 bases outside the gene matches. CDR1 is GTSNPN, CDR2 SVGIG, per germline (reference sequence). CDR3 residues: CAWQTGTANSPLHF. The DNA for the CDR3 is TGTGCCTGGCAAACCGGGACAGCTAATTCACCCCTCCACTTT.

At least ten counts were recorded for this clonotype. This chain uses TRBV20-1 with TRBJ2-1; 14 nucleotides agree with TRBD2. CDR1 is DFQATT, CDR2 SNEGSKA, per germline (reference sequence). CDR3 length: 17 amino acids. The V gene end was trimmed by 5 bases and the J gene end by 1 base; junction bases not matched to a gene: 7. This CDR3 reads CSALTSGGGYSYNEQFF. The CDR3, as DNA: TGCAGTGCTCTGACTAGCGGGGGGGGCTATTCCTACAATGAGCAGTTCTTC.

This clonotype turned up a few times. The CDR3 is CASRRDPRETQYF. The CDR3 nucleotides are TGTGCCAGTAGACGGGACCCCAGAGAGACCCAGTACTTC. The chain carries TRBV19 and TRBJ2-5; D is tentatively TRBD1 or TRBD2 (5 bases each). The V gene lost 6 bases and the J gene lost 4 bases, with 12 bases spanning the gap. This CDR3 spans 13 amino acids. From germline, CDR1 is LNHDA and CDR2 SQIVND (reference sequence). The whole variable domain, filled in from reference TRBV19 and TRBJ2-5, reads DGGITQSPKYLFRKEGQNVTLSCEQNLNHDAMYWYRQDPGQGLRLIYYSQIVNDFQKGDIAEGYSVSREKKESFPLTVTSAQKNPTAFYLCASRRDPRETQYFGPGTRLLVL.

This clonotype was seen at least ten times. The chain combines TRBV29-1 with TRBJ1-1; D possibly corresponds to TRBD1 (6 bases). There are 13 residues in the CDR3. From germline, CDR1 is SQVTM and CDR2 ANQGSEA. V lost 7 bases, J lost 11 bases, and 23 bases lay in between. The CDR3: CSGGRTAQPGAFF. DNA of the CDR3: TGCAGCGGGGGGCGGACAGCCCAACCTGGGGCTTTCTTT.